This TCR beta chain was recovered during a study of PD-1 blockade in classical Hodgkin lymphoma. Study information: Every 2 weeks, patients got 3 mg/kg intravenous nivolumab.

With 5 bases removed from V and 3 bases from J, the gap between germline ends came to 28 bases. The CDR3 runs to 18 residues. Germline CDR1 reads GTSNPN; CDR2 reads SVGIG (reference sequence). Concerning this clone: Its specificity is unknown.

Every patient relapsed after autologous stem cell transplantation, and brentuximab vedotin exposure varied. Researchers pulled CD8+ T cells out of thawed PBMCs using magnetic negative selection. Complete response, partial response or progressive disease was recorded as best response. Sequencing used immunoSEQ multiplex PCR; TCRdb keeps in-frame clones, though not all of them. The sample consists of over 25,000 clones, about 90% of them appearing once. The study's findings and limits: Whereas CD4+ TCR diversity had risen significantly by C4D1, CD8+ TCR diversity had not. When set against healthy donors, newly diagnosed patients were reported to show lower baseline TCR diversity.

The sequence was obtained from a human donor with classical Hodgkin lymphoma. This specimen was CD8+ T cells from blood, taken at baseline. The chain combines TRBV30 with TRBJ1-2; D perhaps matches TRBD1 (5 bases). In DNA form, the CDR3 reads TGTGCCTGGGACCCCCCCCACAGGTCGGGTTCGGAAGACTATGGCTACACCTTC. Translation gives CAWDPPHRSGSEDYGYTF.